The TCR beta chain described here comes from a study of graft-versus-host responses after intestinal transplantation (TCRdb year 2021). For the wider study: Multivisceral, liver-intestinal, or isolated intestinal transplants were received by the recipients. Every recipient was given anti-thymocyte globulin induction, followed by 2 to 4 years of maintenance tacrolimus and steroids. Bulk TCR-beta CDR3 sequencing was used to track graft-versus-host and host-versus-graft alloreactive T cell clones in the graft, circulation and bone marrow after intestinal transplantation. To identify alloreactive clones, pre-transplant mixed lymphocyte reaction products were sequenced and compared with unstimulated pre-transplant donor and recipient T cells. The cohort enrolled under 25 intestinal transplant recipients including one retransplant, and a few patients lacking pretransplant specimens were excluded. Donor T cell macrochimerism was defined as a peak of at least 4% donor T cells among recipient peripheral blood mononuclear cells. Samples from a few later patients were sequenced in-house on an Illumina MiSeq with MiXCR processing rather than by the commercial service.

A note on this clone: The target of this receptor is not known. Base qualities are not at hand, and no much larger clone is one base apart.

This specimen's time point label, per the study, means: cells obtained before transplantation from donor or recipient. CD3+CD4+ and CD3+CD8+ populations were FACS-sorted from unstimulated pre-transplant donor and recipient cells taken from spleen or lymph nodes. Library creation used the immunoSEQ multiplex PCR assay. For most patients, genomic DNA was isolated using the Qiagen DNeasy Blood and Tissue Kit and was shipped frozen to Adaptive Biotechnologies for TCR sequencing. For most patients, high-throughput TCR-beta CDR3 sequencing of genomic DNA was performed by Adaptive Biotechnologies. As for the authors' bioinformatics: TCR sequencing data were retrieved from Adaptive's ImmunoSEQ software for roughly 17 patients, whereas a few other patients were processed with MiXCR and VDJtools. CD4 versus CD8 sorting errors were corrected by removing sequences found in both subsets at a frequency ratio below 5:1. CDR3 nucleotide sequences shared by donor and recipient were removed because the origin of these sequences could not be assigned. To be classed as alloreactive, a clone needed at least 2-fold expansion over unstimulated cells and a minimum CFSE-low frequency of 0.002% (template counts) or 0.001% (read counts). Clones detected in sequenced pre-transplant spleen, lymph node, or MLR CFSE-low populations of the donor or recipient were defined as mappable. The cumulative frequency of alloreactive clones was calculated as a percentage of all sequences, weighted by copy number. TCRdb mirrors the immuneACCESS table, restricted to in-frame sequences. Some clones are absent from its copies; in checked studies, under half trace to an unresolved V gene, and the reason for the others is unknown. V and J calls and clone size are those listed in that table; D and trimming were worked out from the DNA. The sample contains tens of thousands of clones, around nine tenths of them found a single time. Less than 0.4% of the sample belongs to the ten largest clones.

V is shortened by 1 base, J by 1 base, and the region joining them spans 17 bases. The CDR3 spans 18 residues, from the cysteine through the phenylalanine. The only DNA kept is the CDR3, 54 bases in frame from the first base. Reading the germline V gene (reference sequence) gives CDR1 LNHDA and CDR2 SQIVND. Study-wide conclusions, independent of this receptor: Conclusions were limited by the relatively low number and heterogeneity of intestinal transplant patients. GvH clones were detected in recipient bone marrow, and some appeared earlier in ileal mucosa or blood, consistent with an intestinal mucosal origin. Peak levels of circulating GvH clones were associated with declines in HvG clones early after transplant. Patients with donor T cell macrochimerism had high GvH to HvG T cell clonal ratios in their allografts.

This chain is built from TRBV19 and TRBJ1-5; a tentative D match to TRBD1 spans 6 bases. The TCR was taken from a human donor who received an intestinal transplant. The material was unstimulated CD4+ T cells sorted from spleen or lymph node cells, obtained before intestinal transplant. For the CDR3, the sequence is CASSIVGFNRESNQPQHF. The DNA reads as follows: TGTGCCAGTAGTATAGTGGGGTTTAACAGGGAGAGCAATCAGCCCCAGCATTTT.